The sequence of this T cell receptor (beta chain) was determined in a study of immune heterogeneity within non-small cell lung tumors. Study-level background: Tumor histology was classified as squamous cell carcinoma in a handful of cases, non-squamous carcinoma in 10 to 11 and not otherwise specified in 1.

Multiplex PCR was performed with 32 V and 13 J primers, and it amplified TCR beta CDR3. TCRdb used MiXCR to reprocess the multiplex PCR reads, holding one entry per CDR3 protein. In the table there are over 30,000 distinct CDR3 sequences, about 30% of which are singletons. This clonotype was seen many times. The template for each sample was around 540 ng of genomic DNA, which had been extracted from bulk tumor tissue. Biopsies, several per primary tumor and spaced far apart, were collected during surgery. The study enrolled patients with untreated, newly diagnosed non-small cell lung cancer who underwent curative surgery. Patients with newly diagnosed non-small cell lung cancer who underwent surgery with curative intent served as donors. Germline lookup yields CDR1 PRHDT and CDR2 FYEKMQ (reference sequence). J was trimmed by 5 bases and V by 9 bases; bases with no gene match: 19. The CDR3 has 17 amino acids.

The rearrangement links TRBV13 to TRBJ2-7; 10 nucleotides match TRBD2. Sequencing input: lung tumor tissue. This clonotype was sampled from a man aged 35 to 55 with non-small cell lung cancer. The CDR3: CARRRPSGSSSGHEQYF. CDR3 DNA: TGTGCCAGACGGCGACCTAGCGGGAGCTCCTCGGGCCACGAGCAGTACTTC. The full variable domain, with the rest looked up from reference TRBV13 and TRBJ2-7, is AAGVIQSPRHLIKEKRETATLKCYPIPRHDTVYWYQQGPGQDPQFLISFYEKMQSDKGSIPDRFSAQQFSDYHSELNMSSLELGDSALYFCARRRPSGSSSGHEQYFGPGTRLTVT.